This T cell receptor (beta chain) is from a study of T cell responses to AZD1222 COVID-19 vaccine. Overall study findings and caveats: White British donors predominated, females outnumbered males, and clonal diversity was possibly underestimated. Mapped onto spike, vaccine-associated CD4 TCRs spanned it and were dominant at 160-218 and 743-854. Unmutated variant regions reportedly attract nearly half of all spike-specific TCRs. After the peak T cell response, and only then, were repertoires sampled.

After removal of 1 base from V and 8 bases from J, the junction contained 10 bases not matched to a gene. Germline values: CDR1 SGHAT, CDR2 FQNNGV. This CDR3 spans 15 amino acids. Using immunoSEQ multiplex PCR, the repertoire was profiled, and TCRdb retains in-frame clones only, with some absent. Recorded here are around 140,000 clones; the top ten clones represent under 2.5%. With respect to this clone: The antigen is unknown.

The chain joins TRBV11-2 to TRBJ2-7; TRBD1 agrees at 8 bases. The sequencing sample was made of peripheral blood. This clonotype originated in an adult in good health. As DNA, the CDR3 is TGTGCCAGCAGCTTAGCGCCAGTCCAGGGGGCGAAGCAGTACTTC. Its translation is CASSLAPVQGAKQYF.